This T cell receptor beta chain was identified during a study of T cell responses to AZD1222 COVID-19 vaccine. The study, taken as a whole, reports: White British people made up most donors, females outnumbered males, and clonal diversity was possibly underestimated. Spike-specific TCR breadth and depth rose after two AZD1222 doses. The number of AZD1222 recipients seropositive at baseline was only five to seven.

The CDR3 spans 16 residues. Trimming left V 0 bases short and J 2 bases short, with 11 bases between. Germline values: CDR1 SNHLY, CDR2 FYNNEI. Measured with immunoSEQ multiplex PCR; TCRdb has only the in-frame clones, and not every one. This table holds 110,000 to 150,000 clones, 85% to 95% found once. A remark on this clone: No antigen is known for it.

This receptor was identified in an adult in good health. The rearrangement links TRBV2 to TRBJ1-5, with a possible D match to TRBD1 (6 bases). The source material was peripheral blood, sampled on day 0 of AZD1222 vaccination. For the CDR3, the DNA is TGTGCCAGCAGTGAAGCGCCAGGGGCTGGCAATCAGCCCCAGCATTTT. Protein: CASSEAPGAGNQPQHF.